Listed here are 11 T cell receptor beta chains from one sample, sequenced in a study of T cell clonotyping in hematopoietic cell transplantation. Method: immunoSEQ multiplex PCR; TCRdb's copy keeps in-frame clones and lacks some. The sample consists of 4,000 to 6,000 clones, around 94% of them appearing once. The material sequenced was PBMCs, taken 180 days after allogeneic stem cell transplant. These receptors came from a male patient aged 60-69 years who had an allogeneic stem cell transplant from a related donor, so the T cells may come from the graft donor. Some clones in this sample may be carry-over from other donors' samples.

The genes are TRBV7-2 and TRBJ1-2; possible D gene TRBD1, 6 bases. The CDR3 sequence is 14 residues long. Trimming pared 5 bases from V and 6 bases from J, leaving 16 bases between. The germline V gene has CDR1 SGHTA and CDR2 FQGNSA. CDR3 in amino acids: CASSRTGNKDGYTF. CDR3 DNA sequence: TGTGCCAGCAGCAGAACAGGGAATAAGGATGGCTACACCTTC.

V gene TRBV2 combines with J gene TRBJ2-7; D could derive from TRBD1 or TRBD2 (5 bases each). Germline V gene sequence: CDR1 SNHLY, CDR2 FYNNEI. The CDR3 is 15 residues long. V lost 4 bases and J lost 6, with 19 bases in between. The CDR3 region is CASSAAGWGSGEQYF. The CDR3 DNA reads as TGTGCCAGCAGTGCGGCGGGCTGGGGGTCGGGCGAGCAGTACTTC.

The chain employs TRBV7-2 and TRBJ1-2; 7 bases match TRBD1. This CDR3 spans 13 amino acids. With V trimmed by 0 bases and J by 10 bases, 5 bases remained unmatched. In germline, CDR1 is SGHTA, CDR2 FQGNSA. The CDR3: CASSLAGQNYYTF. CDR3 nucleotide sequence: TGTGCCAGCAGCTTAGCGGGACAGAACTACTACACCTTC. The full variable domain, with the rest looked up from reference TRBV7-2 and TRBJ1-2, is GAGVSQSPSNKVTEKGKDVELRCDPISGHTALYWYRQSLGQGLEFLIYFQGNSAPDKSGLPSDRFSAERTGGSVSTLTIQRTQQEDSAVYLCASSLAGQNYYTFGSGTRLTVV.

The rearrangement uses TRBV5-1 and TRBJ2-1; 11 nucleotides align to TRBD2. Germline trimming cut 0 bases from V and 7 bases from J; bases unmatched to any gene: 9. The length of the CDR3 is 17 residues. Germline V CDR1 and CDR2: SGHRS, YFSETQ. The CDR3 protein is CASSLVAGGISRNEQFF. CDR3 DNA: TGCGCCAGCAGCTTGGTAGCGGGGGGGATAAGTAGGAATGAGCAGTTCTTC.

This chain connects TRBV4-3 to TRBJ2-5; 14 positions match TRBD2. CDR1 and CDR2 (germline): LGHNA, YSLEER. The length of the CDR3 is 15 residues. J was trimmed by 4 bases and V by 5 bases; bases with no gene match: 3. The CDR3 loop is CASSTGTSGGETQYF. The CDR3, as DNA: TGCGCCAGCAGCACAGGGACTAGCGGGGGAGAGACCCAGTACTTC.

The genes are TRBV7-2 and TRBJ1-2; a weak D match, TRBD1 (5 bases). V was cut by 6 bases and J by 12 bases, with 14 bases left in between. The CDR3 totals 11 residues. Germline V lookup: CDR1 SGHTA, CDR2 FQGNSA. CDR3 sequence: CASSGGYIHTF. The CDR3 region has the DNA TGTGCCAGCAGTGGGGGGTATATTCACACCTTC.

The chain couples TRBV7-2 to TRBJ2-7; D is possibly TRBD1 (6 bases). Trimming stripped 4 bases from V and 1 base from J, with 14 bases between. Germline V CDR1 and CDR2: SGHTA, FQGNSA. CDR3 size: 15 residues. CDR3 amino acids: CASSWGHLPSYEQYF. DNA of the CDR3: TGTGCCAGCAGCTGGGGACACCTTCCGTCCTACGAGCAGTACTTC. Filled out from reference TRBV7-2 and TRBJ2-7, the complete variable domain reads GAGVSQSPSNKVTEKGKDVELRCDPISGHTALYWYRQSLGQGLEFLIYFQGNSAPDKSGLPSDRFSAERTGGSVSTLTIQRTQQEDSAVYLCASSWGHLPSYEQYFGPGTRLTVT.

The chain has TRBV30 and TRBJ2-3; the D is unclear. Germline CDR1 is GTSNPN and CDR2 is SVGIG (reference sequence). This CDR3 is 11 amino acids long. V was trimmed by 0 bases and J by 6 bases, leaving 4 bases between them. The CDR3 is CAWSVGDTQYF. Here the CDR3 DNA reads TGTGCCTGGAGTGTAGGGGATACGCAGTATTTT.

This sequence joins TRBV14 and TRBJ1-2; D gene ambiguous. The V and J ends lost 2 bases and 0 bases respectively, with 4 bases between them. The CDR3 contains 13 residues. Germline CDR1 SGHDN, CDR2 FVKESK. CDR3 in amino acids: CASSQQPNYGYTF. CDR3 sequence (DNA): TGTGCCAGCAGCCAACAGCCTAACTATGGCTACACCTTC.

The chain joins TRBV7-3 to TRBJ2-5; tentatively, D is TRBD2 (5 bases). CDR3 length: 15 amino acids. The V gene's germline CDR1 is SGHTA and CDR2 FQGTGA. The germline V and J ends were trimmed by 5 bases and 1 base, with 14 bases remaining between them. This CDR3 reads CASSRGRGSQETQYF. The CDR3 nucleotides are TGTGCCAGCAGCCGAGGTCGCGGGTCCCAAGAGACCCAGTACTTC. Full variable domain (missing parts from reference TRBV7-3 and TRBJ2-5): GAGVSQTPSNKVTEKGKYVELRCDPISGHTALYWYRQSLGQGPEFLIYFQGTGAADDSGLPNDRFFAVRPEGSVSTLKIQRTERGDSAVYLCASSRGRGSQETQYFGPGTRLLVL.

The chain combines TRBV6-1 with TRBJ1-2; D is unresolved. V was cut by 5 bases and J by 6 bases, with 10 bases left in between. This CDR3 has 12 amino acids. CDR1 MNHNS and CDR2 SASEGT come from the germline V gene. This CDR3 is CASSIGSNGYTF. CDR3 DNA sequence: TGTGCCAGCAGTATTGGAAGTAATGGCTACACCTTC.